The rows below give T cell receptor beta chains drawn from one sample of a study of shared clonotypes between healthy human individuals. The data were produced by immunoSEQ multiplex PCR, yet TCRdb's version contains in-frame clones alone and is incomplete. Of under 1,100,000 clones listed, 78% are singletons. Sequencing input: memory CD4+ T cells from PBMCs. The receptors were gathered from a man aged 18 to 35 in good health. Some clones in this sample may be carry-over from other donors' samples. Both conserved end residues are part of each CDR3. A D gene is named only where the DNA matches it firmly. A row's size may be missing; if present it is once, few, many or a size class.

d_gene,v_gene,j_gene,abundance,len,CDR3aa,CDR3nt
-,TRBV11-2,TRBJ1-4,-,13,CASGYRLQEKLFF,TGTGCCAGCGGGTATCGGCTGCAAGAAAAACTGTTTTTT
-,TRBV21-1,TRBJ1-2,-,13,CASIPRRFYGYTF,TGTGCCAGCATCCCCCGTCGGTTCTATGGCTACACCTTC
TRBD2,TRBV4-1,TRBJ2-1,-,13,CASSQVRGGGKFF,TGCGCCAGCAGCCAAGTACGGGGGGGAGGAAAATTCTTC
TRBD1,TRBV7-2,TRBJ2-7,once,16,CASSLRSGTGGHEQYF,TGTGCCAGCAGCTTACGTTCCGGGACAGGGGGCCACGAGCAGTACTTC
-,TRBV7-2,TRBJ2-1,once,15,CASSFDGTASGEQFF,TGTGCCAGCAGCTTCGACGGGACTGCCTCAGGTGAGCAGTTCTTC
-,TRBV7-3,TRBJ2-7,-,14,CASSSAGASYEQYF,TGTGCCAGCAGCTCGGCGGGGGCTTCCTACGAGCAGTACTTC
-,TRBV2,TRBJ2-6,-,14,CASSEITGANVLTF,TGTGCCAGCAGTGAAATAACCGGGGCCAACGTCCTGACTTTC
-,TRBV5-4,TRBJ2-7,-,14,CASSSPSSSYEQYF,TGTGCCAGCAGCTCCCCGTCCAGCTCCTACGAGCAGTACTTC
-,TRBV28,TRBJ2-7,-,14,CASSPRSGSYEQYF,TGTGCCAGCAGTCCCCGATCGGGCTCCTACGAGCAGTACTTC
-,TRBV5-1,TRBJ1-1,-,15,CASSSQTVKNTEAFF,TGCGCCAGCAGCTCCCAGACAGTTAAGAACACTGAAGCTTTCTTT
TRBD1,TRBV7-3,TRBJ1-2,-,15,CASSLMGTGGDGYTF,TGTGCCAGCAGCTTAATGGGGACAGGGGGCGACGGCTACACCTTC
TRBD2,TRBV5-5,TRBJ2-1,-,17,CASSAIAGRGSYNEQFF,TGTGCCAGCAGCGCTATAGCGGGGAGGGGATCCTACAATGAGCAGTTCTTC
-,TRBV6-5,TRBJ2-5,-,14,CASSLRRRGETQYF,TGTGCCAGCAGTCTTCGCCGGAGAGGAGAGACCCAGTACTTC
TRBD2,TRBV18,TRBJ2-2,-,17,CASSPRVLAGDTGELFF,TGTGCCAGCTCACCACGGGTCCTAGCGGGAGACACCGGGGAGCTGTTTTTT
TRBD2,TRBV27,TRBJ2-3,-,13,CASSLRRESTQYF,TGTGCCAGCAGTTTACGGCGGGAGAGTACGCAGTATTTT
TRBD1,TRBV30,TRBJ1-5,few,15,CAWSVGRGRNQPQHF,TGTGCCTGGAGTGTAGGAAGGGGGCGTAATCAGCCCCAGCATTTT
-,TRBV28,TRBJ1-5,-,13,CASSFRGYQPQHF,TGTGCCAGCAGTTTTAGGGGGTATCAGCCCCAGCATTTT
-,TRBV5-1,TRBJ2-7,-,14,CASSPGPPSYEQYF,TGCGCCAGCAGCCCGGGGCCCCCCTCCTACGAGCAGTACTTC
-,TRBV11-1,TRBJ2-5,-,14,CASSRKGVIETQYF,TGTGCCAGCAGCCGAAAGGGCGTGATAGAGACCCAGTACTTC
-,TRBV2,TRBJ2-7,-,12,CASGSLFYEQYF,TGTGCCAGCGGCAGCTTGTTCTACGAGCAGTACTTC
TRBD2,TRBV7-9,TRBJ2-3,-,18,CASSLGLAGGAGTDTQYF,TGTGCCAGCAGCCTGGGGCTAGCGGGAGGGGCGGGCACAGATACGCAGTATTTT
-,TRBV2,TRBJ2-3,-,14,CASSVGSVGDTQYF,TGTGCCAGCAGTGTGGGAAGCGTGGGAGATACGCAGTATTTT
-,TRBV29-1,TRBJ1-1,once,13,CSVVVQANTEAFF,TGCAGCGTTGTTGTACAGGCCAACACTGAAGCTTTCTTT
-,TRBV7-9,TRBJ2-2,few,15,CASSLGGTNTGELFF,TGTGCCAGCAGCTTAGGAGGAACGAACACCGGGGAGCTGTTTTTT
-,TRBV11-2,TRBJ2-2,-,18,CASISSGLATGNTGELFF,TGTGCCAGCATATCAAGTGGGCTAGCGACCGGGAACACCGGGGAGCTGTTTTTT
TRBD1,TRBV19,TRBJ2-7,-,15,CASSLTGGNAYEQYF,TGTGCCAGTAGTCTTACAGGGGGGAATGCCTACGAGCAGTACTTC
-,TRBV5-1,TRBJ2-3,-,15,CASSLASTSTDTQYF,TGCGCCAGCAGCTTGGCCTCGACGAGCACAGATACGCAGTATTTT
-,TRBV7-2,TRBJ2-5,-,13,CASSPGSGTSQYF,TGTGCCAGCAGCCCCGGCAGCGGAACGTCCCAGTACTTC
-,TRBV5-4,TRBJ2-2,-,15,CASSLSSRGTGELFF,TGTGCCAGCAGCTTGAGTTCGCGGGGCACCGGGGAGCTGTTTTTT
-,TRBV28,TRBJ1-2,-,12,CASSPYDYGYTF,TGTGCCAGCAGTCCCTACGACTATGGCTACACCTTC
-,TRBV7-9,TRBJ1-2,-,15,CASGGKEQANYGYTF,TGTGCCAGCGGAGGAAAAGAACAAGCTAACTATGGCTACACCTTC
-,TRBV19,TRBJ1-2,few,15,CASLPSWGLVYGYTF,TGTGCCAGTCTTCCCAGTTGGGGCCTCGTCTATGGCTACACCTTC
TRBD1,TRBV27,TRBJ1-1,-,18,CASSFSPPGTGVDTEAFF,TGTGCCAGCAGTTTTTCCCCTCCAGGGACAGGGGTCGACACTGAAGCTTTCTTT
-,TRBV15,TRBJ2-5,-,17,CATSRVGVGQDQETQYF,TGTGCCACCAGCAGGGTCGGGGTAGGGCAGGATCAAGAGACCCAGTACTTC
-,TRBV29-1,TRBJ1-2,-,11,CSATGFRGYTF,TGCAGCGCTACAGGTTTTAGAGGCTACACCTTC
TRBD1,TRBV5-1,TRBJ1-3,-,15,CASSSQGGSGNTIYF,TGCGCCAGCAGCTCTCAGGGGGGTTCTGGAAACACCATATATTTT
-,TRBV6-1,TRBJ1-1,-,14,CASMTTIPNTEAFF,TGTGCCAGCATGACTACGATACCGAACACTGAAGCTTTCTTT
TRBD1,TRBV18,TRBJ2-3,few,17,CASSPPRQGPSTDTQYF,TGTGCCAGCTCACCGCCCAGACAGGGACCGAGCACAGATACGCAGTATTTT
-,TRBV30,TRBJ2-1,-,17,CAWSVSPSSTGTNEQFF,TGTGCCTGGAGTGTAAGCCCTTCTTCGACAGGGACTAATGAGCAGTTCTTC
-,TRBV18,TRBJ1-4,-,14,CASSPEQTNEKLFF,TGTGCCAGCTCACCAGAACAGACGAATGAAAAACTGTTTTTT
-,TRBV28,TRBJ1-3,-,14,CASSFIGVGNTIYF,TGTGCCAGCAGTTTTATAGGGGTCGGAAACACCATATATTTT
-,TRBV7-3,TRBJ2-2,-,14,CASSHPGGTGELFF,TGTGCCAGCAGCCACCCCGGAGGCACCGGGGAGCTGTTTTTT
TRBD1,TRBV30,TRBJ2-1,-,18,CAWSGGPGTGAPHNEQFF,TGTGCCTGGAGTGGGGGCCCCGGGACAGGGGCCCCTCACAATGAGCAGTTCTTC
-,TRBV15,TRBJ2-3,-,11,CATSNTRTQYF,TGTGCCACCAGCAACACGCGAACGCAGTATTTT
-,TRBV5-4,TRBJ1-1,-,16,CASSRDSSRGGTEAFF,TGTGCCAGCAGCCGAGACTCCAGCAGAGGGGGCACTGAAGCTTTCTTT
-,TRBV4-2,TRBJ2-3,few,15,CASSQDRVVTDTQYF,TGTGCCAGCAGCCAAGATAGGGTGGTAACAGATACGCAGTATTTT
-,TRBV7-9,TRBJ1-3,-,15,CASSLAASSGNTIYF,TGTGCCAGCAGCTTAGCAGCAAGCTCTGGAAACACCATATATTTT
TRBD1,TRBV7-2,TRBJ2-2,-,15,CASSLATGGLGELFF,TGTGCCAGCAGCTTAGCTACAGGGGGCCTCGGGGAGCTGTTTTTT
-,TRBV6-5,TRBJ1-5,-,12,CASNSPNQPQHF,TGTGCCAGCAACAGCCCCAATCAGCCCCAGCATTTT
-,TRBV18,TRBJ1-5,-,14,CASSLSGPPQPQHF,TGTGCCAGCTCACTATCAGGGCCCCCTCAGCCCCAGCATTTT
-,TRBV7-6,TRBJ1-1,-,13,CASSFSPNTEAFF,TGTGCCAGCAGCTTCTCCCCGAACACTGAAGCTTTCTTT
-,TRBV28,TRBJ1-2,-,15,CASRESEPTKPGYTF,TGTGCCAGCAGAGAAAGTGAACCCACTAAACCTGGCTACACCTTC
TRBD1,TRBV28,TRBJ1-2,-,19,CASRLGFRDRGRSDYGYTF,TGTGCCAGCAGGCTCGGGTTCCGGGACAGGGGGCGGTCGGACTATGGCTACACCTTC
-,TRBV5-1,TRBJ1-6,-,16,CASSSGVDSFNSPLHF,TGCGCCAGCAGCTCGGGAGTAGACAGCTTTAATTCACCCCTCCACTTT
TRBD1,TRBV28,TRBJ1-2,-,14,CASSLTGASFGYTF,TGTGCCAGCAGTCTGACAGGGGCTTCTTTTGGCTACACCTTC
TRBD2,TRBV19,TRBJ2-5,-,18,CASSIKGGLAGFQETQYF,TGTGCCAGTAGTATAAAGGGAGGACTAGCGGGTTTCCAAGAGACCCAGTACTTC
-,TRBV9,TRBJ2-7,once,15,CASSVGPGSDYEQYF,TGTGCCAGCAGCGTAGGCCCGGGCTCCGACTACGAGCAGTACTTC